Shown below are 7 T cell receptor beta chains from a single sample sequenced in a study of blood T cell repertoires in COVID-19. The repertoire was sequenced with immunoSEQ multiplex PCR; TCRdb's copy has only in-frame clones and lacks some. The data contain some 97,000 clones, roughly 87% of them singletons. Specimen: peripheral blood. The origin of the receptors is a man aged 30 to 45 in a cohort sampled during active COVID-19.

The chain carries TRBV29-1 and TRBJ2-7; D not certain. The germline V gene has CDR1 SQVTM and CDR2 ANQGSEA. CDR3 size: 13 residues. V was trimmed by 4 bases and J by 0 bases, leaving 10 bases between them. This CDR3 reads CSVAEVLSYEQYF. DNA of the CDR3: TGCAGCGTTGCTGAGGTACTCTCCTACGAGCAGTACTTC.

This chain links TRBV4-1 with TRBJ1-2, with 8 positions matching TRBD1. This CDR3 is built from 17 residues. V was clipped by 5 bases and J by 0 bases; unmatched bases: 11. Germline values: CDR1 MGHRA, CDR2 YSYEKL. The CDR3 reads CASSTRTGRESNYGYTF. CDR3 in DNA: TGCGCCAGCAGCACTCGGACAGGGAGGGAATCTAACTATGGCTACACCTTC.

V is TRBV7-6 and J is TRBJ1-4, with 8 bases identical to TRBD1. Germline V gives CDR1 SGHVS, CDR2 FNYEAQ. This CDR3 has 14 amino acids. The trim removed 3 bases at V and 8 bases at J, leaving 5 bases unmatched. The CDR3 DNA follows: TGTGCCAGCAGCTTCACGACAGGGGCCGAAAAACTGTTTTTT. Translation: CASSFTTGAEKLFF.

The chain uses TRBV11-2 and TRBJ2-1, with 14 bases fitting TRBD2. Germline assignment: CDR1 SGHAT and CDR2 FQNNGV. This CDR3 comprises 15 residues. Trimming took 5 bases from V and 5 from J; bases not matched to a gene: 2. CDR3 DNA: TGTGCCAGCAGCGGGACTAGCGGGGGAAACAATGAGCAGTTCTTC. This codes for CASSGTSGGNNEQFF.

The J gene is TRBJ1-3, the V gene TRBV30; D call uncertain. The CDR3 length is 15 residues. From germline, CDR1 is GTSNPN and CDR2 SVGIG (reference sequence). V was clipped by 3 bases and J by 0 bases, with 12 bases between them. CDR3 region: CAWSGGSGSGNTIYF. For the CDR3, the DNA is TGTGCCTGGAGCGGAGGTTCGGGCTCTGGAAACACCATATATTTT.

The chain is built from TRBV5-4 and TRBJ2-1, with D perhaps TRBD2 (6 bases). This CDR3 region has 15 residues. From germline, CDR1 is SGHNT and CDR2 YYREEE (reference sequence). Trimming removed 0 bases from V and 6 bases from J, with 13 bases in between. The CDR3 region is CASSLGGGVSNEQFF. The CDR3 DNA follows: TGTGCCAGCAGCTTGGGGGGCGGGGTATCCAATGAGCAGTTCTTC. The full variable domain, in which reference TRBV5-4 and TRBJ2-1 provide the parts outside the CDR3, is ETGVTQSPTHLIKTRGQQVTLRCSSQSGHNTVSWYQQALGQGPQFIFQYYREEENGRGNFPPRFSGLQFPNYSSELNVNALELDDSALYLCASSLGGGVSNEQFFGPGTRLTVL.

The J gene is TRBJ2-1, the V gene TRBV19; 13 bases align to TRBD2. CDR1 is LNHDA, CDR2 SQIVND, per germline (reference sequence). The CDR3 totals 16 residues. J lost 6 bases, V lost 3 bases, and 5 bases had no gene match. CDR3 region: CASSMGTSGVGNEQFF. For the CDR3, the DNA is TGTGCCAGTAGTATGGGGACTAGCGGGGTGGGCAATGAGCAGTTCTTC.